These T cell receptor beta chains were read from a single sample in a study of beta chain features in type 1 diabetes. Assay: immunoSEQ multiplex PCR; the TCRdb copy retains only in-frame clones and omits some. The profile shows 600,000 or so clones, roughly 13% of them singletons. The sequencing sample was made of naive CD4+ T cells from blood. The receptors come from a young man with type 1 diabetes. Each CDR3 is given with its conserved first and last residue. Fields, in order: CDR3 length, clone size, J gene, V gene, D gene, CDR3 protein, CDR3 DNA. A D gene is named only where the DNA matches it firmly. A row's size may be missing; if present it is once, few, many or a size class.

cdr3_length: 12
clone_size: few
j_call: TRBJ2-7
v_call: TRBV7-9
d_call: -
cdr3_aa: CASSYSSYEQYF
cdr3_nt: TGTGCCAGCAGCTATAGCTCCTACGAGCAGTACTTC

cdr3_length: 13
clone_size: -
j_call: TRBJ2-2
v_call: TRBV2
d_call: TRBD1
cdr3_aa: CATRDRRLGELFF
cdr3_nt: TGTGCGACCCGGGACAGGCGCCTCGGGGAGCTGTTTTTT

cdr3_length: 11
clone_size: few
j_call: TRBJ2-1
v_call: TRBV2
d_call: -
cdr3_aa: CASSYSNEQFF
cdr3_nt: TGTGCCAGCAGTTATAGCAATGAGCAGTTCTTC

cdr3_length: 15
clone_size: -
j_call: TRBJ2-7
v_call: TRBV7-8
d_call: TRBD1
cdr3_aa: CASSLDRDRVHEQYF
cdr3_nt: TGTGCCAGCAGCTTAGATAGGGACAGGGTCCACGAGCAGTACTTC

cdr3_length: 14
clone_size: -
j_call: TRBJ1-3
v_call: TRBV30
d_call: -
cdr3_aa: CAWSPLASGNTIYF
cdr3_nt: TGTGCCTGGTCGCCTTTGGCCTCTGGAAACACCATATATTTT

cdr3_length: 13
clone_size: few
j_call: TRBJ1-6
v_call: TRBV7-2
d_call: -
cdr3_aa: CASSSATDSPLHF
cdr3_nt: TGTGCCAGCAGCTCGGCAACGGATTCACCCCTCCACTTT

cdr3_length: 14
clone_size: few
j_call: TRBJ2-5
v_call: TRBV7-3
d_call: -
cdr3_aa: CASSIAGSQETQYF
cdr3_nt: TGTGCCAGCAGTATTGCGGGTTCCCAAGAGACCCAGTACTTC

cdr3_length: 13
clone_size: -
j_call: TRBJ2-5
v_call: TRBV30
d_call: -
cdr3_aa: CAWNNRGPETQYF
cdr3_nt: TGTGCCTGGAATAACCGGGGCCCTGAGACCCAGTACTTC

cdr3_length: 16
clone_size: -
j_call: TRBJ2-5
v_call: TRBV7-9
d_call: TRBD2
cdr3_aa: CASSPGLAGAGETQYF
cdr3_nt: TGTGCCAGCAGCCCAGGACTAGCGGGGGCGGGCGAGACCCAGTACTTC

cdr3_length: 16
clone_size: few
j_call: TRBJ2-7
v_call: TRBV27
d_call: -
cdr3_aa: CASSPHGSGDQNEQYF
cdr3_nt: TGTGCCAGCAGTCCACATGGTTCCGGGGATCAGAACGAGCAGTACTTC

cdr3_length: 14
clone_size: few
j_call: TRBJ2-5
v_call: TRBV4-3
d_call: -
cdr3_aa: CASSQEIQLETQYF
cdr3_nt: TGCGCCAGCAGCCAAGAAATACAGTTGGAGACCCAGTACTTC

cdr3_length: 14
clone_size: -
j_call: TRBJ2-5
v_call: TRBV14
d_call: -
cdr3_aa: CASSQSVNGETQYF
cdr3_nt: TGTGCCAGCAGCCAATCGGTAAATGGAGAGACCCAGTACTTC

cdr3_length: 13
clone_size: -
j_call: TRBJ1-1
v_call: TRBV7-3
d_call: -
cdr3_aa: CATRRGMNTEAFF
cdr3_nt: TGTGCCACCCGCAGGGGTATGAACACTGAAGCTTTCTTT

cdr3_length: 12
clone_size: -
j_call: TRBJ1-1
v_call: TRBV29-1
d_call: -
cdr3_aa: CSAGDYEAEAFF
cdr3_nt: TGCAGCGCCGGGGACTACGAGGCTGAAGCTTTCTTT

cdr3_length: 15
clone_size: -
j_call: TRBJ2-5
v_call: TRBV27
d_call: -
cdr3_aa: CASSLNRAGRETQYF
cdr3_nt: TGTGCCAGCAGTTTAAATCGCGCGGGACGGGAGACCCAGTACTTC

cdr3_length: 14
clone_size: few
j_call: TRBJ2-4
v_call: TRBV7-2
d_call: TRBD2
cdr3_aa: CASSTTSGGNIQYF
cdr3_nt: TGTGCCAGCAGCACGACTAGCGGGGGGAACATTCAGTACTTC

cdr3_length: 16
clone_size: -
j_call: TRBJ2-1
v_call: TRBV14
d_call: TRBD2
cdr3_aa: CASSQPGTSAHNEQFF
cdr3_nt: TGTGCCAGCAGCCAACCCGGGACTAGCGCCCACAATGAGCAGTTCTTC